What follows are 7 T cell receptor beta chains derived from one specimen sequenced in a study of cytomegalovirus exposure and HLA in healthy donors. PCR employed 60 Vbeta and 13 Jbeta primers. The repertoire was sequenced with immunoSEQ multiplex PCR; TCRdb's copy has only in-frame clones and lacks some. In the table there are 100,000 to 120,000 clones, 75% to 85% of which are singletons. What was sequenced was PBMCs. The receptors shown here come from a man between 18 and 29 years old in good health and CMV-seronegative.

V and J are TRBV4-1 and TRBJ1-4, with 7 positions matching TRBD1. The germline V gene encodes CDR1 MGHRA and CDR2 YSYEKL. The V segment lost 2 bases and the J segment 0 bases; nucleotides outside the gene matches: 3. The CDR3 runs 16 residues. The CDR3 loop is CASSQRDSSTNEKLFF. CDR3 sequence (DNA): TGCGCCAGCAGCCAACGGGACAGCTCAACTAATGAAAAACTGTTTTTT.

V is TRBV6-5 and J is TRBJ2-7, with 9 bases fitting TRBD2. Per germline, CDR1 MNHEY and CDR2 SVGAGI. Trimming took 0 bases from V and 1 from J; bases not matched to a gene: 4. This CDR3 region has 16 residues. The CDR3 nucleotides read TGTGCCAGCAGTTACTCCAGGCTAGCGGGATCCTACGAGCAGTACTTC. Protein product: CASSYSRLAGSYEQYF.

The chain combines TRBV10-1 with TRBJ1-1; tentative D call: TRBD1 (5 bases). The CDR3 extends over 16 amino acids. In germline, CDR1 is WNHNN, CDR2 SYGVQD (reference sequence). V was pared by 0 bases and J by 6 bases, with 17 bases between. CDR3 amino acids: CASSESGGSPHSEAFF. CDR3 sequence (DNA): TGCGCCAGCAGTGAGTCGGGGGGATCACCTCACTCTGAAGCTTTCTTT.

This clone was picked up one time. The chain couples TRBV7-9 to TRBJ2-7; TRBD1 aligns across 9 bases. After removal of 6 bases from V and 4 bases from J, the junction contained 7 bases not matched to a gene. Looked up from germline, CDR1 is SEHNR and CDR2 is FQNEAQ (reference sequence). The CDR3 is made up of 14 amino acids. In nucleotides, the CDR3 is TGTGCCAGCAGTTTGACAGGGGGTTCTTACGAGCAGTACTTC. Protein product: CASSLTGGSYEQYF.

The count of this clone is one. The V and J genes are TRBV7-8 and TRBJ1-1, with D possibly matching TRBD1 (5 bases). Germline values: CDR1 SGHVS, CDR2 FQNEAQ. The germline V and J ends were trimmed by 7 bases and 10 bases, with 25 bases remaining between them. The CDR3 is 15 residues long. This CDR3 reads CASTIRGSAAWGAFF. In nucleotides, the CDR3 is TGTGCCAGCACCATAAGGGGCTCGGCGGCCTGGGGAGCTTTCTTT.

The chain combines TRBV11-3 with TRBJ2-3; D remains unclear. CDR3 length equals 13 residues. V was clipped by 3 bases and J by 2 bases, with 6 bases between them. CDR1 is SGHNT and CDR2 is YENEEA in the germline V gene. CDR3 amino acids: CASSFGPTDTQYF. As DNA, the CDR3 is TGTGCCAGCAGCTTTGGGCCCACAGATACGCAGTATTTT. Drawing the rest from reference TRBV11-3 and TRBJ2-3, the complete variable domain is EAGVVQSPRYKIIEKKQPVAFWCNPISGHNTLYWYLQNLGQGPELLIRYENEEAVDDSQLPKDRFSAERLKGVDSTLKIQPAELGDSAVYLCASSFGPTDTQYFGPGTRLTVL.

The chain joins TRBV7-2 to TRBJ1-1, with 8 positions matching TRBD1. The CDR3 is 14 residues long. V lost 5 bases to trimming and J lost 5 bases; unmatched junction nucleotides: 7. The germline gives CDR1 SGHTA, CDR2 FQGNSA. CDR3 DNA: TGTGCCAGCAGCGCTCAGACAGGGGCAACTGAAGCTTTCTTT. This codes for CASSAQTGATEAFF. Using reference TRBV7-2 and TRBJ1-1 for the parts outside the CDR3, the full variable domain is GAGVSQSPSNKVTEKGKDVELRCDPISGHTALYWYRQSLGQGLEFLIYFQGNSAPDKSGLPSDRFSAERTGGSVSTLTIQRTQQEDSAVYLCASSAQTGATEAFFGQGTRLTVV.